This T cell receptor (beta chain) derives from a study of cytomegalovirus exposure and HLA in healthy donors. Overall study: Earlier work reported roughly 120 million unique TCR beta sequences from 150 million to 200 million T cells. Study-level results: Testing in vitro showed three CMV-associated chains specific for CMV antigens.

This clone was seen more than once but under ten times. Its specificity is unknown. PCR was performed using 60 Vbeta and 13 Jbeta primers. The authors' processing: Later, an analysis found about 80 million unique TCR beta chains, and about 9.9 million of these were shared. Profiling relied on immunoSEQ multiplex PCR, and the TCRdb table lists in-frame clones only, not all of them. V and J calls and clone size come straight from that table; D and trimming were deduced from the DNA. The table lists 120,000 or so clones, about 78% of them singletons, with approximately 1.3% in the top ten. Germline CDR1 MDHEN, CDR2 SYDVKM. V lost 5 bases, J lost 2 bases, and 15 bases lay in between. CDR3 size: 15 residues. Healthy bone marrow donors formed the donor group.

The chain employs TRBV28 and TRBJ1-2; tentatively, D is TRBD1 (5 bases). Sequenced: PBMCs. The clonotype was recovered from a female donor in good health and CMV-seronegative. The CDR3 DNA reads TGTGCCAGCAGTACCTCGGAGGGACGGAACTATGGCTACACCTTC. Its protein is CASSTSEGRNYGYTF.